A single T cell receptor beta chain is shown here with its context. Its antigen is currently unknown. From germline, CDR1 is MGHRA and CDR2 YSYEKL. Trimming took off 0 bases at V and 2 bases at J, with 10 bases between the two ends. The CDR3 contains 16 residues. The study ran its PCR with 60 Vbeta and 13 Jbeta primers. Original processing notes: An analysis that came later counted 80 million or so unique TCR beta chains, roughly 11 million shared. Sequencing used immunoSEQ multiplex PCR; TCRdb keeps in-frame clones, though not all of them. The DNA gave D and trimming, while V, J and clone size come from that table. The sample has some 120,000 clones, under 90% seen once. The data belong to a study of cytomegalovirus exposure and HLA in healthy donors. General study findings and limits: Indistinguishable V segments, including TRBV6-2 and TRBV6-3, were excluded. V- and J-gene trimming of TCR beta was linked (in a later analysis) to a missense DCLRE1C variant.

The sequence came from a woman aged 35 to 49 in good health and CMV-seropositive. The chain is built from TRBV4-1 and TRBJ1-4, with TRBD1 as a possible D gene (6 bases). The specimen was PBMCs. CDR3 amino acids: CASSQERGNTNEKLFF. CDR3 DNA: TGCGCCAGCAGCCAAGAGAGGGGGAACACTAATGAAAAACTGTTTTTT.